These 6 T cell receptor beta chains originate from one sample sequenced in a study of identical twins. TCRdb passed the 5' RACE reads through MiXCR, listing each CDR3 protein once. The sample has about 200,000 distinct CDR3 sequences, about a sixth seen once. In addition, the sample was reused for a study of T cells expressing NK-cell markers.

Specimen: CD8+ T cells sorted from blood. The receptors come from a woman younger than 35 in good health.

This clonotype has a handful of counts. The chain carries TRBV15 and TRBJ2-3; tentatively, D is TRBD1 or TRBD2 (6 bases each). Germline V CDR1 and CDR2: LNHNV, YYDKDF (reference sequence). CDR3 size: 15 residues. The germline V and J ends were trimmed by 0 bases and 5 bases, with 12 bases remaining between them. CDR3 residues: CATSRDIRGRDTQYF. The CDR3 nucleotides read TGTGCCACCAGCAGAGATATCCGGGGGCGAGATACGCAGTATTTT. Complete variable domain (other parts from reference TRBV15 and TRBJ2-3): DAMVIQNPRYQVTQFGKPVTLSCSQTLNHNVMYWYQQKSSQAPKLLFHYYDKDFNNEADTPDNFQSRRPNTSFCFLDIRSPGLGDTAMYLCATSRDIRGRDTQYFGPGTRLTVL.

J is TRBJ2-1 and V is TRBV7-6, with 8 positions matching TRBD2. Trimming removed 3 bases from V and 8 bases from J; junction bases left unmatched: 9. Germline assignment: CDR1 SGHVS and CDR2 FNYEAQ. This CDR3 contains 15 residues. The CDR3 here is CASSFGGGHGDEQFF. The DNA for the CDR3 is TGTGCCAGCAGCTTCGGGGGGGGCCACGGCGATGAGCAGTTCTTC.

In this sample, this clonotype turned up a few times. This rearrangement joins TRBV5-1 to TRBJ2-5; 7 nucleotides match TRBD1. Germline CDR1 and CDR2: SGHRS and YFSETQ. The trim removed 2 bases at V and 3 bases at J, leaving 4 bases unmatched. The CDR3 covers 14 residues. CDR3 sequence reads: CASSLNGQEETQYF. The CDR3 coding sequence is TGCGCCAGCAGCTTAAATGGACAGGAAGAGACCCAGTACTTC.

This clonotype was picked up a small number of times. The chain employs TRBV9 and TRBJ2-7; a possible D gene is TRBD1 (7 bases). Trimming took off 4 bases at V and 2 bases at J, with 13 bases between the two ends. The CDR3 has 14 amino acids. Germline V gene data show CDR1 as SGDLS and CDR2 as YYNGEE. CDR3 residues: CASSTRDSPYEQYF. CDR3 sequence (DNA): TGTGCCAGCAGCACGCGGGACAGTCCCTACGAGCAGTACTTC.

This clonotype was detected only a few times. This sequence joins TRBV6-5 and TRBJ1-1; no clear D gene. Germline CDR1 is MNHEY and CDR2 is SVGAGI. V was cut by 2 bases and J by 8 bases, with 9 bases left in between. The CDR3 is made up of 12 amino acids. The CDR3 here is CASSYGSSEAFF. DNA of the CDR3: TGTGCCAGCAGTTACGGGTCATCGGAAGCTTTCTTT.

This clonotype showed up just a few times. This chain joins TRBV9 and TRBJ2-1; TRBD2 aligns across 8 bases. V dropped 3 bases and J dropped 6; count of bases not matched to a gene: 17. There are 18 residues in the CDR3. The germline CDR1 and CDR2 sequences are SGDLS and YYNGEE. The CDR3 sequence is CASSAGAGSGRIGNEQFF. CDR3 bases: TGTGCCAGCAGCGCCGGAGCGGGGAGCGGGAGAATCGGCAATGAGCAGTTCTTC. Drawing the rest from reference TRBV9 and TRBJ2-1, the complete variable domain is DSGVTQTPKHLITATGQRVTLRCSPRSGDLSVYWYQQSLDQGLQFLIQYYNGEERAKGNILERFSAQQFPDLHSELNLSSLELGDSALYFCASSAGAGSGRIGNEQFFGPGTRLTVL.